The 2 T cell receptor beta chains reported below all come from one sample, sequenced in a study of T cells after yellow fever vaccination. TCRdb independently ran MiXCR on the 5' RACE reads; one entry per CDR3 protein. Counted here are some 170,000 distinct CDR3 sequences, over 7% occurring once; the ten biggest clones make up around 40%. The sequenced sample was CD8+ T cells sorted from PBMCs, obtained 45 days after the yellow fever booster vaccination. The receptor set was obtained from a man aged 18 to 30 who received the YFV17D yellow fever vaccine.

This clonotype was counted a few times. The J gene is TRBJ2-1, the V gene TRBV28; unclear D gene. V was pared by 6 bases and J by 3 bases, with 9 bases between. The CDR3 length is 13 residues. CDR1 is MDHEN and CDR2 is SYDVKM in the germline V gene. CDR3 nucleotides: TGTGCCAGCAGAAGGCAGAACTACAATGAGCAGTTCTTC. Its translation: CASRRQNYNEQFF.

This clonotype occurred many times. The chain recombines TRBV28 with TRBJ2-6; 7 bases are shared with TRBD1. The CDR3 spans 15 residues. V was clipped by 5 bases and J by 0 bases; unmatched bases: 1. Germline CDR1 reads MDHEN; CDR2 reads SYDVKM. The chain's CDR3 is CASSGTVSGANVLTF. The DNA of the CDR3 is TGTGCCAGCAGTGGGACAGTCTCTGGGGCCAACGTCCTGACTTTC.